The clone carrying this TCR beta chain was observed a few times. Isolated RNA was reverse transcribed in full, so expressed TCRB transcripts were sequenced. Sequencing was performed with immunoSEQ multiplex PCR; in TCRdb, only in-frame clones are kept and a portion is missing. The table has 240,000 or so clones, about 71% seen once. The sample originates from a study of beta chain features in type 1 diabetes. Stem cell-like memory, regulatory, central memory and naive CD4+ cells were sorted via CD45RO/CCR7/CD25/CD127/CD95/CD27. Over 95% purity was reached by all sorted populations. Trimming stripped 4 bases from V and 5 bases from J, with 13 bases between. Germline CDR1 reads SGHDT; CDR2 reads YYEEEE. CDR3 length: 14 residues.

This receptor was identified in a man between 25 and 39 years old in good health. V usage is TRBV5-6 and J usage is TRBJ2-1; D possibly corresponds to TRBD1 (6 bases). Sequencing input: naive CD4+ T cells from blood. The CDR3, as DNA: TGTGCCAGCAGCGCAGAGCCAGGGGACAATGAGCAGTTCTTC. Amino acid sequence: CASSAEPGDNEQFF.